Listed here is a single T cell receptor beta chain. Measured with immunoSEQ multiplex PCR; TCRdb has only the in-frame clones, and not every one. The repertoire has 75,000 to 100,000 clones, around four fifths of them found once; the top ten carry about an eighth. The data were obtained in a study of blood T cell repertoires in COVID-19. This CDR3 has 16 residues. The genes are TRBV21-1 and TRBJ1-2; the table's TRBD1 call for D was not verified on the DNA. TRBV21-1 is described as a pseudogene. What was sequenced was peripheral blood. This TCR came from a human donor in a cohort sampled during active COVID-19. As DNA, the CDR3 is TGTGCCAGCAGCAAAGACGAACAGGCCCTGAACTATGGCTACACCTTC. This sequence encodes CASSKDEQALNYGYTF.